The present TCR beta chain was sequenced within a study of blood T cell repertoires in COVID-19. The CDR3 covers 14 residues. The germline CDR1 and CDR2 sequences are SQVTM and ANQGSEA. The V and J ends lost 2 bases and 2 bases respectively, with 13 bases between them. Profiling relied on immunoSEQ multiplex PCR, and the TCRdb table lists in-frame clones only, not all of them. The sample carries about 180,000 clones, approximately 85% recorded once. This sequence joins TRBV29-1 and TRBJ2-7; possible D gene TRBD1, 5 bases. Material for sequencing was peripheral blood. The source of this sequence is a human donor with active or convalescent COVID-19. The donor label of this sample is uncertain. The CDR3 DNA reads TGCAGCGTTGAAAGAGACAGTCCTACCTACGAGCAGTACTTC. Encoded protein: CSVERDSPTYEQYF.